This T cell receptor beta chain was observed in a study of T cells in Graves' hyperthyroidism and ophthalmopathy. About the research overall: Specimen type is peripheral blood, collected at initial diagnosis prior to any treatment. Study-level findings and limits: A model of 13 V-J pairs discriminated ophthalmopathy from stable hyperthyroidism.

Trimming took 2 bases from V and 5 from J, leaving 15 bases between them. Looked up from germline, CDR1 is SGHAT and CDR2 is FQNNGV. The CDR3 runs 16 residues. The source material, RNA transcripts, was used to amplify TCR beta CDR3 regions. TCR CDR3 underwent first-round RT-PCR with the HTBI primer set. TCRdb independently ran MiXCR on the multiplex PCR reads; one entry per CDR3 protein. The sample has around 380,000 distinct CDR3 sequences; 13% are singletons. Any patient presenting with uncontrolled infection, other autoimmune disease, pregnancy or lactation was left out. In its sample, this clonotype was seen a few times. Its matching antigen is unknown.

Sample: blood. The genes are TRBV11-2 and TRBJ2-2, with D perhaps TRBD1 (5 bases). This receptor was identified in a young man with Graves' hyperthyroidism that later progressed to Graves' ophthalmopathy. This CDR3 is CASSLLSQGGTGELFF. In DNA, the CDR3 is TGTGCCAGCAGCTTATTATCTCAGGGCGGAACCGGGGAGCTGTTTTTT. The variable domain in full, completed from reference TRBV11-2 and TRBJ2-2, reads EAGVAQSPRYKIIEKRQSVAFWCNPISGHATLYWYQQILGQGPKLLIQFQNNGVVDDSQLPKDRFSAERLKGVDSTLKIQPAKLEDSAVYLCASSLLSQGGTGELFFGEGSRLTVL.